The rows below give T cell receptor beta chains drawn from one sample of a study of cytomegalovirus exposure and HLA in healthy donors. Method: immunoSEQ multiplex PCR; TCRdb's copy keeps in-frame clones and lacks some. In the table there are about 160,000 clones, 70% to 80% of which are singletons. The material sequenced was PBMCs. These receptor sequences come from a man between 18 and 35 years old in good health and CMV-seropositive. CDR3s include the opening cysteine and the closing phenylalanine or tryptophan. The D gene is left open where the match is weak. The size of a clone is reported for some rows only, either as once, few or many, or as a class for expanded clones.

v_call	d_call	clone_size	j_call	cdr3_aa	cdr3_nt
TRBV7-2	TRBD2	.	TRBJ2-3	CASSLAGLADTQYF	TGTGCCAGCAGCTTAGCGGGACTAGCAGATACGCAGTATTTT
TRBV6-1	TRBD1	.	TRBJ2-7	CASSRTGDPLYEQYF	TGTGCCAGCAGTCGGACAGGGGATCCCTTGTACGAGCAGTACTTC
TRBV28	.	.	TRBJ1-2	CASLSQLRGDGYTF	TGTGCCAGCTTATCACAACTTCGGGGTGATGGCTACACCTTC
TRBV19	.	.	TRBJ2-7	CASSISFLRGSYEQYF	TGTGCCAGTAGTATATCGTTCTTGAGGGGGAGCTACGAGCAGTACTTC
TRBV2	TRBD2	.	TRBJ2-1	CASSPLAGHNEQFF	TGTGCCAGCAGTCCCCTAGCGGGACACAATGAGCAGTTCTTC
TRBV7-8	TRBD1	.	TRBJ2-5	CASSPRTGVTRDNQYF	TGTGCCAGCAGCCCCCGGACAGGGGTAACGAGAGACAACCAGTACTTC
TRBV7-3	TRBD2	.	TRBJ2-1	CASSRGGANEQFF	TGTGCCAGCAGCCGGGGGGGGGCCAATGAGCAGTTCTTC
TRBV18	.	.	TRBJ1-1	CASSPTRTEAFF	TGTGCCAGCTCACCCACGAGGACTGAAGCTTTCTTT
TRBV28	.	.	TRBJ2-7	CASSLGASYEQYF	TGTGCCAGCAGTTTAGGAGCTTCCTACGAGCAGTACTTC
TRBV28	.	few	TRBJ2-1	CASSLPLTGNEQFF	TGTGCCAGCAGTTTGCCGCTGACAGGCAATGAGCAGTTCTTC
TRBV30	.	.	TRBJ1-1	CAWSFRGRHTEAFF	TGTGCCTGGAGCTTCCGCGGCAGACACACTGAAGCTTTCTTT
TRBV9	.	.	TRBJ1-1	CASSLRTRDTEAFF	TGTGCCAGCAGCCTCCGTACCCGCGACACTGAAGCTTTCTTT
TRBV11-1	TRBD1	.	TRBJ2-3	CASSFADRGGDTQYF	TGTGCCAGCAGCTTTGCGGACAGGGGGGGAGATACGCAGTATTTT
TRBV5-4	TRBD2	once	TRBJ2-3	CASSGRLATSTDTQYF	TGTGCCAGCAGCGGCCGACTAGCGACTAGCACAGATACGCAGTATTTT
TRBV27	TRBD1	.	TRBJ1-2	CASSLIPGQGNYGYTF	TGTGCCAGCAGTTTGATTCCGGGACAGGGGAACTATGGCTACACCTTC
TRBV28	TRBD2	.	TRBJ2-7	CASSLFGLAGQSTYEQYF	TGTGCCAGCAGTTTATTCGGACTAGCGGGACAATCTACCTACGAGCAGTACTTC
TRBV11-2	TRBD1	.	TRBJ1-3	CASSLVRTTGVGNTIYF	TGTGCCAGCAGCTTAGTTCGGACGACAGGGGTTGGAAACACCATATATTTT
TRBV5-5	.	.	TRBJ2-2	CASSSLARINTGELFF	TGTGCCAGCAGCTCATTAGCCCGAATAAACACCGGGGAGCTGTTTTTT
TRBV28	.	.	TRBJ2-3	CASSTLGVGVRTDTQYF	TGTGCCAGCAGCACTCTCGGAGTCGGCGTCCGCACAGATACGCAGTATTTT
TRBV5-1	TRBD1	.	TRBJ2-3	CASSPDRGHTDTQYF	TGCGCCAGCAGCCCGGACAGGGGGCACACAGATACGCAGTATTTT
TRBV7-9	.	few	TRBJ2-1	CASTGSVYNEQFF	TGTGCCAGCACAGGGTCGGTCTACAATGAGCAGTTCTTC
TRBV7-2	.	.	TRBJ2-7	CASSLALYRDYEQYF	TGTGCCAGCAGCTTAGCGCTTTACAGGGACTACGAGCAGTACTTC
TRBV2	TRBD2	.	TRBJ2-1	CASSEASGITDEQFF	TGTGCCAGCAGTGAAGCTAGCGGGATCACCGATGAGCAGTTCTTC